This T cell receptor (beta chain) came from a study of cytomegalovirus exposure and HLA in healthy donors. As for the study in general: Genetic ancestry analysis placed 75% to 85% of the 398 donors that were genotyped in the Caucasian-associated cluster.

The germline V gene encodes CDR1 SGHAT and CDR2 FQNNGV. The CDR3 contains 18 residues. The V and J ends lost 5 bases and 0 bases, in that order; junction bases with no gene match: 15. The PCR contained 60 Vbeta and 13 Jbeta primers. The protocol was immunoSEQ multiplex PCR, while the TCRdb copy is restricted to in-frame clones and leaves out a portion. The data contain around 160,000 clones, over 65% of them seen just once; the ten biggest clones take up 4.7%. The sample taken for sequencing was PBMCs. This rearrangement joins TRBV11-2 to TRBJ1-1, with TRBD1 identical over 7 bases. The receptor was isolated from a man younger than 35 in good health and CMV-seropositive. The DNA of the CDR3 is TGTGCCAGCAGCAAAGGGTCCGGGACAGTAGTCATGAACACTGAAGCTTTCTTT. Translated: CASSKGSGTVVMNTEAFF.